By sample share, the clone carrying this T cell receptor beta chain is medium-sized. As yet, its antigen is unknown. The data belong to a study of immune heterogeneity within non-small cell lung tumors. Whole-study findings and limits: Largely, high-frequency T-cell receptor beta clonotypes differed from one individual patient to another. High-frequency clones unique to single sites coexisted with identical dominant CDR3 beta clonotypes that recurred across tumor sites within a patient.

Samples each supplied approximately 600 ng of bulk tumor genomic DNA as template. Widely spaced biopsies, several per primary tumor, were obtained at surgery. It was patients with untreated, newly diagnosed non-small cell lung cancer who underwent curative surgery. Donation came from patients with newly diagnosed non-small cell lung cancer who were having surgery with curative intent. Amplification of TCR beta CDR3 was performed by multiplex PCR with 32 V and 13 J primers. From the multiplex PCR reads, TCRdb called clonotypes with MiXCR, one entry per CDR3 protein. The repertoire has more than 3,500 distinct CDR3 sequences, 20% to 25% of them found once; the top ten carry around 12%. Trimming pared 3 bases from V and 5 bases from J, leaving 19 bases between. Germline CDR1 is MDHEN and CDR2 is SYDVKM. The CDR3 length is 16 residues.

The receptor's source is a man aged 60 to 69 with non-small cell lung cancer. The sample was lung tumor tissue. The V call is TRBV28, the J call TRBJ1-1; D might be TRBD1 (6 bases). Here the CDR3 reads CASSLVAGARGTEAFF. CDR3 in DNA: TGTGCCAGCAGTTTGGTAGCAGGGGCTCGGGGAACTGAAGCTTTCTTT.